This passage covers 17 T cell receptor beta chains from one sample sequenced in a study of blood T cells in healthy people across ages. Using a J-beta primer mix together with a sample-barcoded 5' primer, a second PCR was run for roughly 6 to 12 cycles. Each CDR3 protein is one row after TCRdb ran MiXCR on the 5' RACE reads. The sample lists approximately 1.5 million distinct CDR3 sequences, about 31% occurring once. Specimen: blood. All receptors come from a woman aged 30 to 39 in good health.

This rearrangement joins TRBV12-3 or TRBV12-4 to TRBJ1-4; D not certain. V was cut by 3 bases and J by 5 bases, with 31 bases left in between. The CDR3 length is 21 residues. The CDR3 bases are TGTGCCAGCAGTTTTCGAGGTCGGCCCCTTATACGGCCCGGGAGAAATGAAAAACTGTTTTTT. Amino acids: CASSFRGRPLIRPGRNEKLFF.

The chain joins TRBV19 to TRBJ2-1, with 7 bases lining up with TRBD1. The CDR3 is 15 amino acids. V was clipped by 3 bases and J by 7 bases; unmatched bases: 9. Per the germline V gene, CDR1 is LNHDA and CDR2 is SQIVND (reference sequence). CDR3 nucleotide sequence: TGTGCCAGTAGTATCTTTTTTGAGGGGGCTAATGAGCAGTTCTTC. Its protein product is CASSIFFEGANEQFF.

This clonotype appeared a few times. The chain links TRBV7-3 to TRBJ2-6; 8 nucleotides match TRBD1. Trimming cost V 7 bases and J 1 base; bases outside gene matches: 9. The CDR3 contains 17 residues. Looked up from germline, CDR1 is SGHTA and CDR2 is FQGTGA. CDR3 region: CASTAGTGLSGANVLTF. The CDR3 nucleotides are TGTGCCAGCACAGCCGGGACAGGTTTATCTGGGGCCAACGTCCTGACTTTC.

This clonotype came up a few times. The V and J genes are TRBV27 and TRBJ2-3; 11 nucleotides match TRBD2. J gave up 5 bases and V 6 bases, and 7 bases lay outside the gene matches. This CDR3 spans 15 amino acids. CDR1 and CDR2 (germline): MNHEY, SMNVEV (reference sequence). The CDR3 sequence: CASSLAGGQVDTQYF. CDR3 coding DNA: TGTGCCAGCAGCCTAGCGGGGGGCCAGGTAGATACGCAGTATTTT.

This clonotype was counted only a few times. This may be a read error, as it is one base from a much larger clone. The chain joins TRBV12-3 or TRBV12-4 to TRBJ2-4, with a weak D call TRBD1 (6 bases). Trimming took 7 bases from V and 12 from J, leaving 13 bases between them. This CDR3 is built from 11 residues. DNA of the CDR3: TGTGCCAGCACTGTTAGGGACACTCAGTACTTC. Protein sequence: CASTVRDTQYF.

The chain couples TRBV20-1 to TRBJ2-7; D is unresolved. From germline, CDR1 is DFQATT and CDR2 SNEGSKA (reference sequence). V was cut by 1 base and J by 3 bases, with 13 bases left in between. The CDR3 sequence is 14 residues long. CDR3 protein: CSARVAASDYEQYF. CDR3 DNA: TGCAGTGCTAGAGTAGCAGCCTCGGACTACGAGCAGTACTTC.

V usage is TRBV29-1 and J usage is TRBJ1-2, with 8 bases fitting TRBD1. V trimming: 6 bases; J trimming: 6 bases; junction bases outside the gene matches: 6. CDR3 size: 12 residues. The germline gives CDR1 SQVTM, CDR2 ANQGSEA. CDR3 region: CSVDRDRHGYTF. CDR3 DNA sequence: TGCAGCGTAGACCGGGACAGGCATGGCTACACCTTC.

This clonotype was seen once. The chain recombines TRBV4-1 with TRBJ2-1, with 8 bases fitting TRBD1. The germline V gene encodes CDR1 MGHRA and CDR2 YSYEKL. With 2 bases clipped from V and 5 bases from J, the junction kept 5 bases outside the gene matches. This CDR3 contains 15 residues. CDR3 bases: TGCGCCAGCAGCCAAAGGACAGGGAGCGACAATGAGCAGTTCTTC. Its translation: CASSQRTGSDNEQFF.

The rearrangement joins TRBV20-1 to TRBJ2-5; the D is unclear. The CDR3 loop spans 14 amino acids. The V end lost 4 bases, the J end lost 5 bases, and 17 bases lay between the germline ends. Germline V gene data show CDR1 as DFQATT and CDR2 as SNEGSKA (reference sequence). CDR3: CSAIVQTGWETQYF. CDR3 nucleotides: TGCAGTGCTATCGTCCAGACGGGCTGGGAGACCCAGTACTTC.

The chain recombines TRBV4-1 with TRBJ2-5, with D possibly matching TRBD2 (5 bases). Germline CDR1 and CDR2: MGHRA and YSYEKL. This CDR3 has 16 amino acids. The V and J ends lost 1 base and 2 bases respectively, with 14 bases between them. CDR3 region: CASSQAPQWEQETQYF. The CDR3 DNA reads as TGCGCCAGCAGCCAAGCCCCCCAGTGGGAGCAAGAGACCCAGTACTTC.

CDR3 sequence reads: CASRGGLAGGTDTQYF. CDR3 in DNA: TGTGCCAGCAGGGGAGGACTAGCGGGAGGGACAGATACGCAGTATTTT. The chain employs TRBV27 and TRBJ2-3; 15 positions agree with TRBD2. The V gene's germline CDR1 is MNHEY and CDR2 SMNVEV (reference sequence). The CDR3 contains 16 residues. Trimming removed 6 bases from V and 3 bases from J; junction bases left unmatched: 4.

The chain joins TRBV6-2 or TRBV6-3 to TRBJ2-5, with no clear D. Germline CDR1 is MNHEY and CDR2 is SVGEGT. V was shortened by 4 bases and J by 1 base, with 16 bases between the two germline ends. The CDR3 length is 16 residues. CDR3 bases: TGTGCCAGCAGTTTATTGAGCCCACATAGCCAAGAGACCCAGTACTTC. It encodes CASSLLSPHSQETQYF.

This clonotype was observed a few times. The chain couples TRBV27 to TRBJ2-1, with D possibly matching TRBD1 (6 bases). Germline CDR1 reads MNHEY; CDR2 reads SMNVEV (reference sequence). V dropped 0 bases and J dropped 5 bases, with 11 bases sitting between them. CDR3 length: 15 residues. The CDR3 here is CASSLSQGWNNEQFF. CDR3 bases: TGTGCCAGCAGTTTATCCCAGGGGTGGAACAATGAGCAGTTCTTC.

The CDR3 region is CASMTDANYGYTF. The CDR3 DNA is TGTGCCAGCATGACGGACGCTAACTATGGCTACACCTTC. This chain links TRBV2 with TRBJ1-2; the D is unclear. This CDR3 spans 13 amino acids. Per germline, CDR1 SNHLY and CDR2 FYNNEI. Trimming cost V 7 bases and J 0 bases, with 9 bases left between them.

The chain combines TRBV5-1 with TRBJ2-7, with D tentatively TRBD1 (5 bases). Trimming cost V 4 bases and J 2 bases, with 19 bases left between them. Germline loops: CDR1 SGHRS, CDR2 YFSETQ. This CDR3 region has 16 residues. CDR3 residues: CASSPVGAPPTYEQYF. DNA for the CDR3: TGCGCCAGCAGCCCTGTTGGGGCTCCCCCCACCTACGAGCAGTACTTC.

The chain recombines TRBV15 with TRBJ1-1; D remains unclear. The CDR3 is 14 amino acids. Germline V gene lookup returns CDR1 LNHNV and CDR2 YYDKDF (reference sequence). Trimming pared 1 base from V and 1 base from J, leaving 7 bases between. The CDR3 coding sequence is TGTGCCACCAGCAGAGGTGGTGGGAACACTGAAGCTTTCTTT. Translation gives CATSRGGGNTEAFF.

The rearrangement joins TRBV7-2 to TRBJ2-7; D assignment may be TRBD1 or TRBD2 (5 bases each). The CDR3 totals 15 residues. From germline, CDR1 is SGHTA and CDR2 FQGNSA. V gave up 2 bases and J gave up 2 bases, with 13 bases separating them. In DNA form, the CDR3 reads TGTGCCAGCAGCTTACAAGGGACGGGTGCCTACGAGCAGTACTTC. Translation: CASSLQGTGAYEQYF.